The 5 T cell receptor beta chains reported below all come from one sample, sequenced in a study of cytomegalovirus exposure and HLA in healthy donors. A multiplex PCR was run with 60 Vbeta primers and 13 Jbeta primers. The assay was immunoSEQ multiplex PCR, and TCRdb's table has in-frame clones only and misses some. There are about 150,000 clones in the sample; 80% to 85% occur only once, and about 8.1% lies in the top ten. The sequenced sample consisted of PBMCs. The source is a woman aged 45-59 years in good health and CMV-seropositive.

This clone is a singleton in its sample. V is TRBV19 and J is TRBJ2-3, with 7 positions matching TRBD2. CDR1 is LNHDA, CDR2 SQIVND, per germline (reference sequence). This CDR3 is built from 12 residues. V was pared by 9 bases and J by 4 bases, with 4 bases of the junction left unmatched. The CDR3 reads CASGRRADTQYF. The CDR3 DNA follows: TGTGCCAGCGGGAGGAGGGCAGATACGCAGTATTTT.

The rearrangement links TRBV7-9 to TRBJ2-1; D gene unclear. The CDR3 is 13 residues long. Looked up from germline, CDR1 is SEHNR and CDR2 is FQNEAQ (reference sequence). Trimming removed 6 bases from V and 6 bases from J, with 12 bases in between. Here the CDR3 DNA reads TGTGCCAGCAGAAATCGGAGCGTCAATGAGCAGTTCTTC. Its protein is CASRNRSVNEQFF.

The rearrangement links TRBV30 to TRBJ2-6; D not certain. The CDR3 extends over 15 amino acids. The V and J ends lost 3 bases and 0 bases respectively, with 9 bases between them. Germline V lookup: CDR1 GTSNPN, CDR2 SVGIG (reference sequence). The CDR3: CAWSYSYSGANVLTF. The CDR3, as DNA: TGTGCCTGGAGCTATAGTTACTCTGGGGCCAACGTCCTGACTTTC.

The chain links TRBV2 to TRBJ1-1; D is perhaps TRBD1 (6 bases). The CDR3 loop spans 16 amino acids. Germline V gives CDR1 SNHLY, CDR2 FYNNEI. V was shortened by 3 bases and J by 1 base, with 15 bases between the two germline ends. CDR3 residues: CASSDIRRGSNTEAFF. The CDR3 coding sequence is TGTGCCAGCAGTGATATAAGAAGGGGGTCGAACACTGAAGCTTTCTTT.

Note on this clone: In the same sample, other DNA sequences code for this CDR3. The chain employs TRBV6-1 and TRBJ1-2, with D possibly being TRBD1 (6 bases). Trimming removed 6 bases from V and 4 bases from J, with 24 bases in between. CDR1 and CDR2 (germline): MNHNS, SASEGT. The CDR3 covers 17 residues. The CDR3 sequence is CASSEYRTARRLYGYTF. The CDR3 DNA reads as TGTGCCAGCAGCGAATATCGGACAGCCAGGCGCCTCTATGGCTACACCTTC.